One and the same sample provided the 25 T cell receptor beta chains below, sequenced in a study of blood T cells in healthy people across ages. A second PCR, run for roughly 7 to 12 cycles, used a sample-barcoded 5' primer plus a J-beta primer mix. TCRdb redid the calling of the 5' RACE reads with MiXCR, one entry per CDR3 protein. Of 450,000 to 700,000 distinct CDR3 sequences listed, about 26% were seen once; the top ten hold approximately 17%. The source material was blood. The receptor source for this set is a woman between 65 and 79 years old in good health.

Details on this clonotype: The germline gene is not matched at one end of the junction; a read error may be the cause. The V gene is TRBV11-1, the J gene TRBJ1-6; D may be TRBD1 (5 bases). Germline V gene sequence: CDR1 SGHAT, CDR2 FQDESV (reference sequence). The CDR3 runs 12 residues. CDR3 DNA: TGTGCCAGCACCCGGGGGGATTCACCCCTCTACTTT. It specifies CASTRGDSPLYF.

This clonotype was picked up a small number of times. This sequence joins TRBV9 and TRBJ2-5, with 11 bases aligning to TRBD2. The DNA end is more similar to TRBJ2-7, so the J call may be wrong. The CDR3 is 16 residues long. Germline assignment: CDR1 SGDLS and CDR2 YYNGEE. The CDR3 nucleotides are TGTGCCAGCAGCCGAAGCCCAACTAGCGGGGGCTACGAGCAGTACTTC. Amino acid sequence: CASSRSPTSGGYEQYF.

The rearrangement uses TRBV20-1 and TRBJ2-5, with D possibly TRBD1 on 6 matching bases. V was clipped by 5 bases and J by 5 bases, with 18 bases between them. The length of the CDR3 is 14 residues. Germline V gene sequence: CDR1 DFQATT, CDR2 SNEGSKA (reference sequence). CDR3 region: CSAWGPIEDETQYF. The CDR3 DNA reads TGCAGTGCTTGGGGGCCCATTGAAGACGAGACCCAGTACTTC.

This clonotype was counted only a few times. This chain uses TRBV4-1 with TRBJ1-5; D unresolved. The V end was cut by 0 bases, the J end by 7 bases, with 10 bases between. This CDR3 spans 14 amino acids. The germline gives CDR1 MGHRA, CDR2 YSYEKL. CDR3: CASSQDSDGQPQHF. The CDR3 bases are TGCGCCAGCAGCCAAGATTCAGACGGGCAGCCCCAGCATTTT.

The V and J genes are TRBV7-2 and TRBJ2-7, with 9 bases fitting TRBD1. J lost 6 bases, V lost 2 bases, and 5 bases had no gene match. The CDR3 extends over 14 amino acids. Germline loops: CDR1 SGHTA, CDR2 FQGNSA. The CDR3 loop reads CASSLQQGAGEQYF. The CDR3 coding sequence is TGTGCCAGCAGCTTACAACAGGGGGCTGGCGAGCAGTACTTC.

The chain combines TRBV19 with TRBJ1-4, with 7 bases lining up with TRBD1. CDR3 length: 14 residues. Germline V CDR1 and CDR2: LNHDA, SQIVND (reference sequence). The junction had 10 bases not matched to a gene; V was cut back by 7 bases and J by 8 bases. The CDR3 bases are TGTGCCAGTAACCCCGGACAGGAGGGCGAAAAACTGTTTTTT. Translation gives CASNPGQEGEKLFF. The variable domain in full, with the rest retrieved from reference TRBV19 and TRBJ1-4, is DGGITQSPKYLFRKEGQNVTLSCEQNLNHDAMYWYRQDPGQGLRLIYYSQIVNDFQKGDIAEGYSVSREKKESFPLTVTSAQKNPTAFYLCASNPGQEGEKLFFGSGTQLSVL.

This clonotype was detected only a few times. The chain is built from TRBV29-1 and TRBJ1-2, with 9 bases aligning to TRBD1. Per the germline V gene, CDR1 is SQVTM and CDR2 is ANQGSEA. The CDR3 runs 11 residues. V gave up 7 bases and J gave up 8 bases; unmatched junction bases: 5. The CDR3 is CSGGQGLGYTF. The CDR3 DNA is TGCAGCGGGGGACAGGGCCTAGGCTACACCTTC.

This clonotype was counted a few times. The chain carries TRBV20-1 and TRBJ2-2; D call uncertain. Looked up from germline, CDR1 is DFQATT and CDR2 is SNEGSKA (reference sequence). V lost 5 bases, J lost 4 bases, and 5 bases lay in between. CDR3 length: 11 amino acids. The CDR3 DNA sequence: TGCAGTGCTGCCCTCACCGGGGAGCTGTTTTTT. It codes for CSAALTGELFF.

This sequence joins TRBV4-2 and TRBJ2-5; D unclear. V was trimmed by 1 base and J by 3 bases, leaving 6 bases between them. The V gene's germline CDR1 is LGHNA and CDR2 YNFKEQ. This CDR3 contains 13 residues. The chain's CDR3 is CASSQGWEETQYF. DNA for the CDR3: TGTGCCAGCAGCCAAGGCTGGGAAGAGACCCAGTACTTC.

This clonotype has a handful of counts. The chain links TRBV7-3 to TRBJ2-7; 7 bases match TRBD2. CDR1 and CDR2 (germline): SGHTA, FQGTGA. The CDR3 runs 15 residues. Losses at the gene ends were 5 bases for V and 0 bases for J; bases not matched to a gene: 7. The CDR3 coding sequence is TGTGCCAGCAGCGCAACCGGGACTAACTCCTACGAGCAGTACTTC. Its protein product is CASSATGTNSYEQYF.

This clonotype was seen a handful of times. The chain recombines TRBV7-3 with TRBJ1-2; 7 nucleotides line up with TRBD1. There are 13 residues in the CDR3. Unmatched junction bases numbered 5, after V lost 3 bases and J lost 7 bases. Germline V lookup: CDR1 SGHTA, CDR2 FQGTGA. DNA for the CDR3: TGTGCCAGCAGCTTGACGACAGGGTCTGGCTACACCTTC. Protein sequence: CASSLTTGSGYTF.

V and J are TRBV7-2 and TRBJ2-5; 9 bases match TRBD2. This CDR3 spans 18 amino acids. The germline V gene encodes CDR1 SGHTA and CDR2 FQGNSA. The ends lost 0 bases at V and 1 base at J; junction bases unmatched: 9. The CDR3 spells CASSLALSGGGVQETQYF. The CDR3 DNA follows: TGTGCCAGCAGCTTAGCGCTGAGTGGCGGGGGGGTCCAAGAGACCCAGTACTTC.

Only a few counts were recorded for this clonotype. J is TRBJ2-5 and V is TRBV30; D remains unclear. CDR3 length: 15 residues. V was shortened by 2 bases and J by 3 bases, with 16 bases between the two germline ends. Germline V gene sequence: CDR1 GTSNPN, CDR2 SVGIG (reference sequence). Written as DNA, the CDR3 is TGTGCCTGGAGTCCACGTAGACCAAGGAAAGAGACCCAGTACTTC. As protein: CAWSPRRPRKETQYF.

A few counts support this clonotype. This rearrangement joins TRBV5-5 to TRBJ2-3; D ambiguous. The V gene's germline CDR1 is SGHKS and CDR2 YYEKEE (reference sequence). The CDR3 spans 16 residues. Between the trimmed V and J ends, which lost 3 bases and 0 bases, there was a span of 14 bases. In DNA form, the CDR3 reads TGTGCCAGCAGCTGGAGAACCAGTACTAGCACAGATACGCAGTATTTT. Amino acids: CASSWRTSTSTDTQYF.

This clonotype occurred many times. The chain uses TRBV4-3 and TRBJ2-6, with D possibly TRBD2 on 5 matching bases. V lost 0 bases, J lost 0 bases, and 6 bases lay in between. CDR1 and CDR2 from the germline V gene are LGHNA and YSLEER. The CDR3 covers 16 residues. The CDR3 here is CASSQDGSSGANVLTF. The CDR3 bases are TGCGCCAGCAGCCAAGATGGGAGCTCTGGGGCCAACGTCCTGACTTTC.

V is TRBV5-6 and J is TRBJ2-5; D unresolved. V lost 10 bases and J 0 bases, leaving 16 bases between the germline ends. Germline loops: CDR1 SGHDT, CDR2 YYEEEE. This CDR3 spans 14 amino acids. Here the CDR3 DNA reads TGTGCCCGTTCTTTTGGGCTCTACCAAGAGACCCAGTACTTC. Its protein is CARSFGLYQETQYF.

This clonotype appeared a few times. The V gene is TRBV28, the J gene TRBJ1-5; 8 bases are shared with TRBD1. This CDR3 spans 19 amino acids. CDR1 MDHEN and CDR2 SYDVKM come from the germline V gene. The junction had 17 bases not matched to a gene; V was cut back by 3 bases and J by 4 bases. The CDR3, as DNA: TGTGCCAGCAGTTTTTCGCGCCCCGGGACAGGCGGCGGGAATCAGCCCCAGCATTTT. Translated: CASSFSRPGTGGGNQPQHF. Full variable domain (rest looked up from reference TRBV28 and TRBJ1-5): DVKVTQSSRYLVKRTGEKVFLECVQDMDHENMFWYRQDPGLGLRLIYFSYDVKMKEKGDIPEGYSVSREKKERFSLILESASTNQTSMYLCASSFSRPGTGGGNQPQHFGDGTRLSIL.

This chain joins TRBV4-1 and TRBJ2-7; no clear D. The germline V and J ends were trimmed by 0 bases and 4 bases, with 16 bases remaining between them. Germline CDR1 and CDR2: MGHRA and YSYEKL. CDR3 length equals 16 residues. The CDR3 DNA is TGCGCCAGCAGCCAAGATTCAAGGGCAAAAGATTACGAGCAGTACGTC. Translated: CASSQDSRAKDYEQYV.

This chain joins TRBV6-2 or TRBV6-3 and TRBJ1-4, with unresolved D. V lost 5 bases, J lost 7 bases, and 11 bases lay in between. This CDR3 contains 13 residues. CDR1 is MNHEY, CDR2 SVGEGT, per germline. This CDR3 is CASSLHDREKLFF. As DNA, the CDR3 is TGTGCCAGCAGTCTTCACGATCGTGAAAAACTGTTTTTT.

The rearrangement joins TRBV7-2 to TRBJ2-5; a possible D gene is TRBD2 (6 bases). The CDR3 has 15 amino acids. The V gene's germline CDR1 is SGHTA and CDR2 FQGNSA. V dropped 2 bases and J dropped 7 bases, with 17 bases sitting between them. CDR3 protein: CASSLSRGKAGTQYF. For the CDR3, the DNA is TGTGCCAGCAGCTTATCGCGGGGAAAGGCGGGGACCCAGTACTTC.

V gene TRBV6-5 combines with J gene TRBJ1-4; the match to TRBD1 covers 7 bases. CDR1 and CDR2 (germline): MNHEY, SVGAGI. The CDR3 has 14 amino acids. Trimming cost V 5 bases and J 8 bases; bases outside gene matches: 8. For the CDR3, the DNA is TGTGCCAGCAGTAAGGGACAGTTTAGAGAAAAACTGTTTTTT. Protein sequence: CASSKGQFREKLFF.

This clonotype was seen a handful of times. V is TRBV7-8 and J is TRBJ2-1, with 9 positions matching TRBD2. This CDR3 has 16 amino acids. The V gene end was trimmed by 5 bases and the J gene end by 3 bases; junction bases not matched to a gene: 8. Germline V lookup: CDR1 SGHVS, CDR2 FQNEAQ. CDR3 coding DNA: TGTGCCAGCAGCCTCGTAACTAGCGGGTACTACAATGAGCAGTTCTTC. Translated: CASSLVTSGYYNEQFF.

There are a few counts of this clonotype. The V call is TRBV9, the J call TRBJ2-7, with 7 bases aligning to TRBD1. The J segment lost 3 bases and the V segment lost 4 bases, leaving 10 bases of the junction unmatched. In germline, CDR1 is SGDLS, CDR2 YYNGEE. This CDR3 is 15 amino acids long. CDR3 sequence reads: CASSSDRVGDYEQYF. CDR3 in DNA: TGTGCCAGCAGCTCCGACAGGGTAGGGGACTACGAGCAGTACTTC. Combining the CDR3 with reference TRBV9 and TRBJ2-7 gives the whole variable domain DSGVTQTPKHLITATGQRVTLRCSPRSGDLSVYWYQQSLDQGLQFLIQYYNGEERAKGNILERFSAQQFPDLHSELNLSSLELGDSALYFCASSSDRVGDYEQYFGPGTRLTVT.

The table lists this clonotype with a few counts. The V call is TRBV6-5, the J call TRBJ2-1, with D possibly matching TRBD2 (6 bases). The CDR3 length is 12 residues. Germline V gene lookup returns CDR1 MNHEY and CDR2 SVGAGI. V lost 3 bases, J lost 9 bases, and 9 bases lay in between. Written as DNA, the CDR3 is TGTGCCAGCAGTTATCTGGGAGGTGAGCAGTTCTTC. Protein: CASSYLGGEQFF.

The chain links TRBV18 to TRBJ2-3, with a weak D call TRBD1 (5 bases). This CDR3 is built from 14 residues. CDR1 and CDR2 from the germline V gene are KGHSH and LQKENI. Trimming took 3 bases from V and 2 from J, leaving 9 bases between them. The CDR3: CASSPMTDTDTQYF. DNA for the CDR3: TGTGCCAGCTCACCGATGACAGACACAGATACGCAGTATTTT. Complete variable domain (other parts from reference TRBV18 and TRBJ2-3): NAGVMQNPRHLVRRRGQEARLRCSPMKGHSHVYWYRQLPEEGLKFMVYLQKENIIDESGMPKERFSAEFPKEGPSILRIQQVVRGDSAAYFCASSPMTDTDTQYFGPGTRLTVL.